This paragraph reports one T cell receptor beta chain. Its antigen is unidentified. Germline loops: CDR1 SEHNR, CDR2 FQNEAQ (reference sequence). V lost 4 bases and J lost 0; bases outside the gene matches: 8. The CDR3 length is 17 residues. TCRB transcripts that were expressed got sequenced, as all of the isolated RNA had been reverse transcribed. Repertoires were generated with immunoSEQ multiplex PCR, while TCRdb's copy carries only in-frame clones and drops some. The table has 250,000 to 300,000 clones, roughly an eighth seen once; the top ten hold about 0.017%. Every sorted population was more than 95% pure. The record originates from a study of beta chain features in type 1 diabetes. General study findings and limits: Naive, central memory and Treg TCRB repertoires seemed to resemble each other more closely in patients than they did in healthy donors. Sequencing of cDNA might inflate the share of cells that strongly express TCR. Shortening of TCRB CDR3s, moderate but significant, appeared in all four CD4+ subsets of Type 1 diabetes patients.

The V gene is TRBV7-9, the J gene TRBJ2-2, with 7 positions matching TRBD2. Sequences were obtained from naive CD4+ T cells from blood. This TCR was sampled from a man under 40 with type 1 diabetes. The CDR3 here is CASSSASGTTNTGELFF. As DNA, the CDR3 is TGTGCCAGCAGCTCGGCTTCCGGGACTACGAACACCGGGGAGCTGTTTTTT.